The T cell receptor beta chain described here comes from a study of blood T cells in healthy people across ages. Findings of the study overall: More naive CD4+ cells and higher diversity were found in long-lived than in aged donors.

This CDR3 spans 14 amino acids. J lost 0 bases, V lost 6 bases, and 6 bases had no gene match. Germline V CDR1 and CDR2: SQVTM, ANQGSEA. Alongside a J-beta primer mix, a sample-barcoded 5' primer served in a second PCR lasting about 7 to 11 cycles. Individual samples furnished no less than 3 million CDR3-containing paired-end reads apiece. TCRdb reprocessed the 5' RACE reads with MiXCR, giving one entry per CDR3 protein. The table records about 620,000 distinct CDR3 sequences, roughly 21% of them present only once. Every donor contributed roughly 10 milliliters of peripheral blood by blood draw. Total RNA, at least 6 micrograms per sample, came from PBMCs. With regard to this clonotype: Its antigen is currently unknown.

The sequenced material came from blood. The TCR comes from a man in his 70s in good health. This chain uses TRBV29-1 with TRBJ2-7; 9 bases fit TRBD2. In nucleotides, the CDR3 is TGCAGCGTGCGGGGCGGGAGGGCCTCCTACGAGCAGTACTTC. Translation gives CSVRGGRASYEQYF.